The rows below give T cell receptor beta chains drawn from one sample of a study of somatic mutations in cytotoxic T cells in rheumatoid arthritis. Sequenced by immunoSEQ multiplex PCR; TCRdb stores in-frame clones only, minus some. The data show tens of thousands of clones, approximately 84% seen once. Sequenced input: CD8+ T cells sorted from blood. The receptors come from a man aged 35-49 years in good health. Each CDR3 is given with its conserved first and last residue. The D gene is left open where the match is weak. Clone size is stated in some rows and not others, as once, few, many or a class when expanded.

v_gene,d_gene,abundance,j_gene,CDR3aa,CDR3nt
TRBV7-9,TRBD1,.,TRBJ2-7,CASSYRDRGTYEQYF,TGTGCCAGCAGTTACCGGGACAGGGGAACCTACGAGCAGTACTTC
TRBV7-9,.,.,TRBJ2-6,CVGGQGANVLTF,TGTGTGGGGGGTCAGGGGGCCAACGTCCTGACTTTC
TRBV6-5,TRBD1,.,TRBJ2-7,CASSYSTGTYEQYF,TGTGCCAGCAGTTACTCGACAGGGACCTACGAGCAGTACTTC
TRBV2,.,once,TRBJ1-4,CASCGGGMTNEKLFF,TGTGCCAGCTGCGGGGGCGGAATGACTAATGAAAAACTGTTTTTT
TRBV14,TRBD1,.,TRBJ1-1,CASSQRQGEAFF,TGTGCCAGCAGCCAAAGACAGGGAGAAGCTTTCTTT
TRBV27,TRBD1,.,TRBJ1-2,CASSPPPGTGFNYGYTF,TGTGCCAGCAGTCCCCCCCCCGGGACAGGGTTCAACTATGGCTACACCTTC
TRBV7-8,TRBD1,.,TRBJ1-5,CASSPRGREAYNQPQHF,TGTGCCAGCAGCCCCAGGGGGCGGGAAGCATACAATCAGCCCCAGCATTTT
TRBV5-6,TRBD2,.,TRBJ2-1,CASSLSGIEQFF,TGTGCCAGCAGCCTTAGCGGGATTGAGCAGTTCTTC
TRBV19,.,.,TRBJ1-5,CASISLYSNQPQHF,TGTGCCAGTATCAGCCTTTATAGCAATCAGCCCCAGCATTTT
TRBV11-3,.,.,TRBJ2-2,CASSLYAGELFF,TGTGCCAGCAGCTTATATGCGGGGGAGCTGTTTTTT
TRBV7-3,TRBD2,.,TRBJ2-7,CASRFSWGRASYEQYF,TGTGCCAGCAGATTTAGCTGGGGGAGGGCCTCCTACGAGCAGTACTTC
TRBV5-4,TRBD2,.,TRBJ2-1,CASTASGSSYNEQFF,TGTGCCAGCACCGCGAGCGGGAGCTCCTACAATGAGCAGTTCTTC
TRBV28,.,.,TRBJ2-5,CASSLSGQQETQYF,TGTGCCAGCAGTTTATCCGGGCAGCAAGAGACCCAGTACTTC
TRBV7-9,.,once,TRBJ1-2,CASSPGGLYGYTF,TGTGCCAGCAGCCCGGGCGGGCTCTATGGCTACACCTTC
TRBV4-2,.,.,TRBJ1-3,CASSQEEGEGNTIYF,TGTGCCAGCAGCCAAGAGGAGGGGGAAGGAAACACCATATATTTT
TRBV5-1,.,.,TRBJ1-4,CASSPFGEKLFF,TGCGCCAGCAGCCCATTTGGAGAAAAACTGTTTTTT
TRBV7-9,.,.,TRBJ1-5,CASSLGTGNQPQHF,TGTGCCAGCAGCTTAGGAACCGGTAATCAGCCCCAGCATTTT
TRBV2,.,once,TRBJ1-5,CASSEGGTPNQPQHF,TGTGCCAGCAGTGAAGGAGGGACACCCAATCAGCCCCAGCATTTT
TRBV9,.,.,TRBJ1-2,CASSGTGAGDGYTF,TGTGCCAGCAGCGGGACCGGGGCCGGAGATGGCTACACCTTC
TRBV30,.,.,TRBJ2-1,CAWSVPRNEQFF,TGTGCCTGGAGTGTACCTAGAAATGAGCAGTTCTTC
TRBV7-2,.,.,TRBJ2-7,CASSSDPLPEQYF,TGTGCCAGCAGCTCCGATCCCCTCCCCGAGCAGTACTTC
TRBV4-1,.,.,TRBJ1-5,CASSQEQQGGQPQHF,TGCGCCAGCAGCCAAGAGCAGCAGGGTGGTCAGCCCCAGCATTTT
TRBV2,.,once,TRBJ2-3,CASCSTDTQYF,TGTGCCAGCTGTAGCACAGATACGCAGTATTTT
TRBV7-9,TRBD1,.,TRBJ1-1,CASSSRQGGPLRNTEAFF,TGTGCCAGCAGCTCCCGACAGGGAGGCCCTCTGCGGAACACTGAAGCTTTCTTT
TRBV25-1,TRBD1,.,TRBJ1-5,CASSALGTGGNQPQHF,TGTGCCAGCAGTGCGCTCGGGACAGGCGGCAATCAGCCCCAGCATTTT
TRBV6-1,.,.,TRBJ1-5,CASSESSGGNQPQHF,TGTGCCAGCAGTGAATCGTCAGGGGGCAATCAGCCCCAGCATTTT
TRBV2,TRBD1,.,TRBJ1-4,CASLVGTATNEKLFF,TGTGCCAGCCTCGTAGGGACAGCCACTAATGAAAAACTGTTTTTT
TRBV7-9,.,.,TRBJ1-2,CASSYGTAYGYTF,TGTGCCAGCAGCTACGGGACTGCTTATGGCTACACCTTC
TRBV27,TRBD1,.,TRBJ1-5,CASSPMTGSNQPQHF,TGTGCCAGCAGTCCCATGACAGGGAGCAATCAGCCCCAGCATTTT
TRBV4-1,.,.,TRBJ2-1,CASSQEGPGTFSYNEQFF,TGCGCCAGCAGCCAAGAGGGTCCTGGGACCTTCTCCTACAATGAGCAGTTCTTC
TRBV28,.,.,TRBJ2-7,CASSFGGVGSDEQYF,TGTGCCAGCAGTTTCGGGGGCGTCGGATCGGACGAGCAGTACTTC
TRBV7-2,TRBD2,.,TRBJ2-3,CASSPTSASTDTQYF,TGTGCCAGCAGCCCCACTAGCGCAAGCACAGATACGCAGTATTTT
TRBV27,.,.,TRBJ2-1,CASRTGTTSGEQFF,TGTGCCAGCAGGACCGGGACGACGTCCGGTGAGCAGTTCTTC
TRBV2,.,.,TRBJ2-7,CAVRPASYSYEQYF,TGTGCCGTAAGGCCCGCTAGCTACTCCTACGAGCAGTACTTC
TRBV6-5,.,.,TRBJ2-3,CASSYGGRNTQYF,TGTGCCAGCAGTTACGGGGGCCGGAATACGCAGTATTTT
TRBV28,.,.,TRBJ2-6,CASTLGSGANVLTF,TGTGCCAGCACCCTTGGCTCTGGGGCCAACGTCCTGACTTTC
TRBV6-5,.,.,TRBJ2-1,CASSYHKYNEQFF,TGTGCCAGCAGTTACCATAAATACAATGAGCAGTTCTTC
TRBV11-3,.,.,TRBJ1-2,CASSLGALRGGGYTF,TGTGCCAGCAGCTTAGGGGCTTTGAGGGGGGGCGGCTACACCTTC
TRBV29-1,.,.,TRBJ2-6,CSAEWAGTGANVLTF,TGCAGCGCCGAGTGGGCAGGGACTGGGGCCAACGTCCTGACTTTC
TRBV27,TRBD2,.,TRBJ2-5,CASSLSTSGQETQYF,TGTGCCAGCAGTTTGTCGACTAGCGGACAAGAGACCCAGTACTTC
TRBV6-1,.,.,TRBJ2-7,CASSEAPGSGSYEQYF,TGTGCCAGCAGTGAAGCCCCGGGTAGCGGATCCTACGAGCAGTACTTC
TRBV27,TRBD1,.,TRBJ2-7,CASSPGQGYEQYF,TGTGCCAGCAGCCCGGGACAGGGCTACGAGCAGTACTTC
TRBV10-2,.,.,TRBJ1-5,CASSGDVSNQPQHF,TGCGCCAGCAGTGGGGACGTTAGCAATCAGCCCCAGCATTTT
TRBV29-1,TRBD2,.,TRBJ2-3,CSARRTLGGSTDTQYF,TGCAGCGCCCGACGGACCCTCGGGGGGAGCACAGATACGCAGTATTTT
TRBV2,.,.,TRBJ2-7,CASSGVEQYF,TGTGCCAGCTCGGGGGTGGAGCAGTACTTC
TRBV27,.,few,TRBJ1-5,CASSPSGRQINQPQHF,TGTGCCAGCAGTCCCTCAGGACGACAGATCAATCAGCCCCAGCATTTT
TRBV19,TRBD1,.,TRBJ2-7,CASSIGTGVYEQYF,TGTGCCAGTAGTATCGGGACAGGGGTCTACGAGCAGTACTTC
TRBV29-1,.,.,TRBJ2-4,CSVGSKNIQYF,TGCAGCGTGGGTTCCAAAAACATTCAGTACTTC
TRBV19,.,.,TRBJ2-1,CASSIGGGDEQFF,TGTGCCAGTAGTATCGGGGGAGGCGATGAGCAGTTCTTC